Below, 4 T cell receptor beta chains from the same sample are listed, as sequenced in a study of naive CD8 T cells in extremely preterm neonates (dated by TCRdb to 2017 to 2019). The library was built by means of the immunoSEQ multiplex PCR assay. TCRdb carries this immuneACCESS record with in-frame sequences only. Its versions omit some clonotypes, under half of them owing to an unresolved V gene in the studies checked, with the rest unexplained. This sample holds 6,000 to 9,000 clones; around 98% were observed only once. Roughly 0.3% of the sample comes from the top ten. Material for sequencing was naive CD8+ T cells from blood. The receptors originated from a human donor in good health.

This clone was recorded once. The chain employs TRBV7-2 and TRBJ2-7; 8 bases line up with TRBD2. V gave up 5 bases and J gave up 2 bases; unmatched junction bases: 8. Per the germline V gene, CDR1 is SGHTA and CDR2 is FQGNSA. The CDR3 length is 15 residues. This CDR3 is CASSLLPGLAYEQYF. In DNA form, the CDR3 reads TGTGCCAGCAGCCTCCTCCCGGGACTAGCCTACGAGCAGTACTTC.

The V gene is TRBV4-2, the J gene TRBJ1-5, with 7 positions matching TRBD1. The CDR3 length is 18 residues. Trimming took 0 bases from V and 7 from J; bases not matched to a gene: 15. In germline, CDR1 is LGHNA, CDR2 YNFKEQ. CDR3 loop: CASSQDEGLEGAAQPQHF. The CDR3 DNA reads as TGTGCCAGCAGCCAAGATGAAGGGTTGGAGGGGGCGGCCCAGCCCCAGCATTTT.

The CDR3 sequence is CASSIGEGGPLEQYF. The CDR3 DNA sequence: TGTGCCAGTAGTATAGGTGAGGGAGGGCCCCTCGAGCAGTACTTC. The rearrangement uses TRBV19 and TRBJ2-7; 7 positions agree with TRBD2. CDR3 length: 15 amino acids. V lost 1 base and J lost 6; bases outside the gene matches: 9. CDR1 and CDR2 (germline): LNHDA, SQIVND (reference sequence).

V usage is TRBV28 and J usage is TRBJ2-2, with TRBD2 identical over 13 bases. This CDR3 region has 17 residues. Germline V gives CDR1 MDHEN, CDR2 SYDVKM. The V segment lost 6 bases and the J segment 6 bases; nucleotides outside the gene matches: 10. Here the CDR3 DNA reads TGTGCCAGCAGAGACCCTGGACTAGCGGGAGCTGCCGGGGAGCTGTTTTTT. Protein sequence: CASRDPGLAGAAGELFF.